These 5 T cell receptor beta chains came from one sample sequenced in a study of CD4 T cells in lung cancer. Their antigen targets remain unknown. After approximately 2 weeks with mutant 27-mer peptides, PBMCs were restimulated with peptide-pulsed autologous B cells. Sorting by cytokine capture selected live IFNgamma-secreting T cells after peptide-pulsed B cell restimulation. Sorted cells were expanded at limiting dilution, around 3 or 10 per well, for roughly 13 to 23 days. The assay was immunoSEQ multiplex PCR, and TCRdb's table has in-frame clones only and misses some. The table has fewer than 2,000 clones, around 64% seen once. Sequences were obtained from a CD4+ T cell line or clone grown in culture. The origin of the receptors is a woman aged 60-75 years with non-small cell lung cancer. Some clones in this sample may be carry-over from other donors' samples.

Turning to this clone: The junction differs from germline at one of its ends, possibly a read error. V and J are TRBV7-4 and TRBJ2-3, with D possibly matching TRBD1 (5 bases). Germline assignment: CDR1 SGHVT and CDR2 SQSDAQ. This CDR3 spans 15 amino acids. The CDR3 protein is CASSLGLPGTDTQYF. The DNA for the CDR3 is TGTGCCAGCAGTTTAGGGCTACCAGGGACAGATACGCAGTATTTT.

The chain combines TRBV14 with TRBJ2-7, with D hard to call. Germline V gives CDR1 SGHDN, CDR2 FVKESK. The V end lost 6 bases, the J end lost 2 bases, and 8 bases lay between the germline ends. The CDR3 consists of 12 residues. CDR3 nucleotides: TGTGCCAGCAGTATGAATCCCTACGAGCAGTACTTC. Its protein is CASSMNPYEQYF. Complete variable domain (other parts from reference TRBV14 and TRBJ2-7): EAGVTQFPSHSVIEKGQTVTLRCDPISGHDNLYWYRRVMGKEIKFLLHFVKESKQDESGMPNNRFLAERTGGTYSTLKVQPAELEDSGVYFCASSMNPYEQYFGPGTRLTVT.

This clone was seen only a few times. The chain combines TRBV6-6 with TRBJ1-5, with a tentative D call TRBD1 (5 bases). CDR3 length equals 15 residues. Germline lookup yields CDR1 MNHNY and CDR2 SVGAGI (reference sequence). Trimming left V 4 bases short and J 1 base short, with 11 bases between. The CDR3 sequence: CASSWGWGSNQPQHF. In nucleotides, the CDR3 is TGTGCCAGCAGTTGGGGGTGGGGGAGCAATCAGCCCCAGCATTTT.

This sequence joins TRBV4-1 and TRBJ1-2; 7 bases align to TRBD1. Trimming took 5 bases from V and 4 from J; bases not matched to a gene: 7. The CDR3 consists of 14 residues. Germline V gene data show CDR1 as MGHRA and CDR2 as YSYEKL. This chain's CDR3 is CASSYRGKGYGYTF. DNA of the CDR3: TGCGCCAGCAGCTACAGGGGAAAAGGCTATGGCTACACCTTC.

The chain uses TRBV5-1 and TRBJ1-3, with D hard to call. The V gene's germline CDR1 is SGHRS and CDR2 YFSETQ. CDR3 length equals 13 residues. The V and J ends lost 2 bases and 4 bases respectively, with 7 bases between them. CDR3 loop: CASSLNEGNTIYF. The CDR3 region has the DNA TGCGCCAGCAGCTTAAATGAGGGAAACACCATATATTTT.